This is a list of T cell receptor beta chains from one sample in a study of breast tumors, draining lymph nodes, adjacent tissues. TCRdb reanalysed the multiplex PCR reads using MiXCR and keeps one entry per CDR3 protein. The sample lists about 12,000 distinct CDR3 sequences; under 40% were seen once. The sequenced sample was breast tumor tissue. These receptors were taken from a female donor with breast cancer. Some clones in this sample may be carry-over from other donors' samples. Both conserved end residues are part of each CDR3. A D gene is named only where the DNA matches it firmly. The listing skips clone size in some rows; elsewhere it reads once, few, many or a size class.

>many|TRBJ2-3|TRBV9|.
TGTGCCAGCCAGGCCGGGGGGCTGCCCACAGATACGCAGTATTTT
CASQAGGLPTDTQYF
>medium-sized|TRBJ2-7|TRBV12-3/TRBV12-4|TRBD2
TGTGCCAGTCTAGCGGCTACCTACGAGCAGTACTTC
CASLAATYEQYF
>medium-sized|TRBJ2-7|TRBV10-3|TRBD2
TGTGCCATCAGTGGAAAGACTAGCGGGGAATACGAGCAGTACTTC
CAISGKTSGEYEQYF
>.|TRBJ1-1|TRBV5-1|.
TGCGCCAGCAGCTTGGTTGTCGGGAACACTGAAGCTTTCTTT
CASSLVVGNTEAFF
>.|TRBJ2-7|TRBV7-9|.
TGTGCCAGCAGTCTCCTAGTCGGGGACTCCTACGAGCAGTACTTC
CASSLLVGDSYEQYF
>many|TRBJ1-2|TRBV6-5|.
TGTGCCAGCAATAATCGGGGGTCTGGCTACACCTTC
CASNNRGSGYTF
>many|TRBJ2-4|TRBV7-3|.
TGTGCCAGCAGCTCGGCAGGGAGCTACATTCAGTACTTC
CASSSAGSYIQYF
>.|TRBJ2-4|TRBV28|TRBD1
TGTGCCAGCAGTTCCCCAACAGGGGGCTTAAACATTCAGTACTTC
CASSSPTGGLNIQYF
>.|TRBJ2-3|TRBV12-3/TRBV12-4|TRBD2
TGTGCCAGCAGTTTCGGACTAGCGGGGGGCGTCACAGATACGCAGTATTTT
CASSFGLAGGVTDTQYF
>.|TRBJ2-3|TRBV7-3|.
TGTGCCAGCAGCGTTCGGGGGCCCGGGACAGATACGCAGTATTTT
CASSVRGPGTDTQYF
>medium-sized|TRBJ2-3|TRBV20-1|.
TGCAGTGCTAGACCATCCGAAGCGGCGGGCCGCACAGATACGCAGTATTTT
CSARPSEAAGRTDTQYF
>.|TRBJ1-1|TRBV15|.
TGTGCCACCAGTACAAGACAAATGAACACTGAAGCTTTCTTT
CATSTRQMNTEAFF
>medium-sized|TRBJ2-3|TRBV4-2|TRBD2
TGTGCCAGCAGCCACAAACTACTAGCGGGGAGCACAGATACGCAGTATTTT
CASSHKLLAGSTDTQYF
>many|TRBJ2-3|TRBV9|.
TGTGCCAGCAGCGTACCCGTGGATCTGGGGCAGTATTTT
CASSVPVDLGQYF
>many|TRBJ2-2|TRBV7-6|.
TGTGCCAGCATTATAGGGCTCACCGGGGAGCTGTTTTTT
CASIIGLTGELFF
>.|TRBJ2-2|TRBV27|.
TGTGCCAGCAGGTTCCCGAACACCGGGGAGCAGTTTTTT
CASRFPNTGEQFF
>many|TRBJ2-1|TRBV11-3|TRBD1
TGTGCCAGCAGCCAAGGGACAGGGGGCCGGGATGAGCAGTTCTTC
CASSQGTGGRDEQFF
>medium-sized|TRBJ2-2|TRBV19|TRBD1
TGTGCCAGTAGTCCGTGGGGACAGGGAGTGACCGGGGAGCTGTTTTTT
CASSPWGQGVTGELFF
>many|TRBJ2-3|TRBV7-2|.
TGTGCCAGCAGCTTACAGGGATCAGATACGCAGTATTTT
CASSLQGSDTQYF
>once|TRBJ1-3|TRBV29-1|.
TGCAGCGTTGCCCACGGGGGTGCTGGAAACACCATATATTTT
CSVAHGGAGNTIYF
>.|TRBJ2-5|TRBV24-1|TRBD1
TGTGCCACCAGTGATCGAACCGGGACAGGGGAAGAGACCCAGTACTTC
CATSDRTGTGEETQYF
>.|TRBJ1-5|TRBV28|.
TGTGCCAGCAGAGTAGAGGCATCGAGGCAGCCCCAGCATTTT
CASRVEASRQPQHF
>many|TRBJ2-1|TRBV7-3|.
TGTGCCAGCAGCTTATTGGGGGGTGGGATAGCCAATGAGCAGTTCTTC
CASSLLGGGIANEQFF
>medium-sized|TRBJ2-1|TRBV7-3|TRBD2
TGTGCCAGCAGCTCCCAGGGACTATCCTACAATGAGCAGTTCTTC
CASSSQGLSYNEQFF
>many|TRBJ2-2|TRBV6-1|TRBD1
TGTGCCAGCCGGCTCAAGTTTGGACAGGCCTCGGCCGGGGAGCTGTTTTTT
CASRLKFGQASAGELFF
>once|TRBJ1-2|TRBV5-1|TRBD1
TGCGCTAGCAGCTCCCAGGGGGCGCCCGATGGCTACACCTTC
CASSSQGAPDGYTF
>many|TRBJ1-5|TRBV6-5|.
TGTGCCAGCAGCCGGATCGGGGATCAGCCCCAGCATTTT
CASSRIGDQPQHF
>.|TRBJ1-2|TRBV15|.
TGTGCCACCAGCAGAGGCTGGGGATGGGGCTACACCTTC
CATSRGWGWGYTF
>many|TRBJ2-3|TRBV6-1|TRBD1
TGTGCCAGCAGTGAAGAGGCAGGGGGCGTGAGGGATACGCAGTATTTT
CASSEEAGGVRDTQYF
>medium-sized|TRBJ1-5|TRBV20-1|TRBD1
TGCAGTGCTCCCCGACAGGGATCCCAGCCCCAGCATTTT
CSAPRQGSQPQHF
>many|TRBJ1-5|TRBV3-1|TRBD1
TGTGCCAGCAGCCCGACAGGGGTCCAGCCCCAGCATTTT
CASSPTGVQPQHF
>many|TRBJ2-5|TRBV4-1|TRBD1
TGCGCCAGCAGCCAAGATCTGGGCCGAGACAGGGTACAAGAGACCCAGTACTTC
CASSQDLGRDRVQETQYF
>.|TRBJ2-1|TRBV10-1|TRBD2
TGCGCCAGCAGTGAGTCGGTACTAGCGGGAAATGAGCAGTTCTTC
CASSESVLAGNEQFF
>many|TRBJ1-4|TRBV7-9|.
TGTGCCAGCAGCTTAGATGGGACAACTAATGAAAAACTGTTTTTT
CASSLDGTTNEKLFF
>many|TRBJ2-3|TRBV19|.
TGTGCCAGTAGTATGAGACAGAGCCGCACAGATACGCAGTATTTT
CASSMRQSRTDTQYF
>.|TRBJ2-1|TRBV6-5|TRBD2
TGTGCCAGCAGTGTGTTGGCGGGAGAGTACAATGAGCAGTTCTTC
CASSVLAGEYNEQFF
>many|TRBJ1-5|TRBV20-1|.
TGCAGTGCTAGAGATCCTGCCGCTGGGGTGGTGAGCAATCAGCCCCAGCATTTT
CSARDPAAGVVSNQPQHF
>.|TRBJ2-7|TRBV5-6|TRBD1
TGTGCCAGCAGCAAGGAACAGGGGGCTACCTACGAGCAGTACTTC
CASSKEQGATYEQYF
>many|TRBJ2-5|TRBV30|.
TGTGCCTGGAAACAACCTCAAGAGACCCAGTACTTC
CAWKQPQETQYF
>.|TRBJ1-2|TRBV20-1|TRBD1
TGCAGTGCTAGAGATGAGAAAGGGACAGCCCCTTATGGCTACACCTTC
CSARDEKGTAPYGYTF
>medium-sized|TRBJ1-6|TRBV7-9|.
TGTGCCAGCAGCTTGGGGAGCTCCTATAATTCACCCCTCCACTTT
CASSLGSSYNSPLHF